The sequence of this T cell receptor beta chain was determined in a study of low-dose radiotherapy and immunotherapy resistance in tumors. As for the study in general: 1 Gy per fraction was delivered to Cohort 2 every two weeks, for 13 Gy total over 26 weeks. Every two weeks patients got nivolumab 240 mg flat dose, plus ipilimumab 1 mg/kg every six weeks, intravenously. Every day for four cycles from cycle 1 day 1, patients took 300 mg of oral aspirin.

Time point given: before trial treatment. It was nivolumab, ipilimumab, aspirin, low-dose cyclophosphamide and low-dose radiotherapy that donors received. This clonotype appeared many times. With TRAV- and TRBV-specific primers, first-strand cDNA was made, covering the alpha and beta chains. Using a constant-region primer together with a V-primer adapter, TCRs were subjected to roughly 20 PCR cycles of amplification. MiXCR, run by TCRdb on the reads, gives a single entry per CDR3 protein. The repertoire has fewer than 90,000 distinct CDR3 sequences, approximately 17% of them found once; the top ten carry 5.9%. The specimen comprised PBMCs, sampled before treatment. This TCR came from a male donor with prostate cancer.

The CDR3 protein is CRGIDNNYGYTF. The DNA of the CDR3 is TGCAGGGGGATCGACAATAACTATGGCTACACCTTC. The chain is built from TRBV20-1 and TRBJ1-2, with D unresolved. Germline-derived CDR1 and CDR2 are DFQATT and SNEGSKA (reference sequence). The CDR3 runs 12 residues.